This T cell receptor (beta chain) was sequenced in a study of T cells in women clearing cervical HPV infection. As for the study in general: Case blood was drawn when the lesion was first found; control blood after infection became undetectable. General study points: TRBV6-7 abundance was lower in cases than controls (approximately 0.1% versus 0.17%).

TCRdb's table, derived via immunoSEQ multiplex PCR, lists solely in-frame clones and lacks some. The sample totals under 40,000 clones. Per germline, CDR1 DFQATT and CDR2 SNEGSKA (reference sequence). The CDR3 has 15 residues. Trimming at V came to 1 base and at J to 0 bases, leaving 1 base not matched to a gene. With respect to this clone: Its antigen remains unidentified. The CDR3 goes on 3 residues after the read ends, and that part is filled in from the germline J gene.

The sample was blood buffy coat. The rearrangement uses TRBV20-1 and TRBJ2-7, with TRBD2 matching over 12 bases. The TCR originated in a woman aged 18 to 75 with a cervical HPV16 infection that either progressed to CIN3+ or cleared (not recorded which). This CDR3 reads CSARGTSGDSYEQYF. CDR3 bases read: TGCAGTGCTAGAGGGACTAGCGGGGACTCCTACGAG.